This entry lists 28 T cell receptor beta chains sequenced from one sample in a study of blood T cells in healthy people across ages (dated by TCRdb to between 2014 and 2017). The library was prepared using 5' RACE. These reads were obtained on an Illumina HiSeq 2500. The second PCR ran for roughly 7 to 11 cycles and used a J-beta primer mix along with a sample-barcoded 5' primer. TCRdb reprocessing: public reads trimmed at Q25 with fastp, clones called with MiXCR, in-frame beta chains kept. CDR3 protein duplicates are merged, each entry listing the most common genes and DNA. This sample is represented by around 750,000 distinct CDR3 sequences; about 55% of them were singletons. In total, the top ten clones hold roughly 40% of the sample. Sample: blood. The receptor source for this set is a man at least 80 years old in good health.

Details on this clonotype: One end of the junction is discordant with germline, which a read error may explain. In DNA, the CDR3 is TGTGCCAACAGCCCGTCGAGGGGCGGGGCTAGCGGATTAAGGGATGAGCAGTTCTTC. Its translation: CANSPSRGGASGLRDEQFF. This sequence joins TRBV7-2 and TRBJ2-1; 7 bases fit TRBD2. The CDR3 totals 19 residues. Germline lookup yields CDR1 SGHTA and CDR2 FQGNSA.

The chain employs TRBV5-1 and TRBJ2-3, with 10 bases lining up with TRBD1. The ends lost 3 bases at V and 4 bases at J; junction bases unmatched: 5. Germline V gives CDR1 SGHRS, CDR2 YFSETQ. This CDR3 region has 15 residues. CDR3 region: CASSSGTGVSDTQYF. For the CDR3, the DNA is TGCGCCAGCAGCTCGGGGACAGGGGTGTCAGATACGCAGTATTTT.

The chain couples TRBV3-1 to TRBJ2-7; 7 bases are a match to TRBD2. The V gene end was trimmed by 6 bases and the J gene end by 6 bases; junction bases not matched to a gene: 8. Germline assignment: CDR1 LGHDT and CDR2 YNNKEL (reference sequence). This CDR3 contains 13 residues. In DNA form, the CDR3 reads TGTGCCAGCAGGGCTAGCGGCGCCTCCGAGCAGTACTTC. Translation gives CASRASGASEQYF.

The rearrangement joins TRBV20-1 to TRBJ2-7, with TRBD1 matching over 7 bases. The germline V gene has CDR1 DFQATT and CDR2 SNEGSKA (reference sequence). This CDR3 comprises 14 residues. J was trimmed by 4 bases and V by 6 bases; bases with no gene match: 12. The CDR3 DNA follows: TGCAGTGCCCGCGGCGCCAGGGGGAAGTACGAGCAGTACTTC. This gives the protein CSARGARGKYEQYF.

This chain uses TRBV24-1 with TRBJ2-7, with 9 bases matching TRBD1. Germline V gives CDR1 KGHDR, CDR2 SFDVKD. The trim removed 5 bases at V and 7 bases at J, leaving 11 bases unmatched. This CDR3 region has 15 residues. The CDR3 DNA is TGTGCCACCAGTGGGTCGGGACAGGGACAATTGGAGCAGTACTTC. Its translation: CATSGSGQGQLEQYF.

The chain carries TRBV6-6 and TRBJ2-3; TRBD1 matches at 7 bases. The CDR3 runs to 14 residues. Per the germline V gene, CDR1 is MNHNY and CDR2 is SVGAGI (reference sequence). The V and J ends lost 7 bases and 6 bases, in that order; junction bases with no gene match: 10. This chain's CDR3 is CASTVTGASDTQYF. In nucleotides, the CDR3 is TGTGCCAGCACCGTAACAGGGGCCAGTGATACGCAGTATTTT.

The genes are TRBV5-1 and TRBJ2-3; 13 bases are a match to TRBD2. Unmatched junction bases numbered 15, after V lost 0 bases and J lost 14 bases. The CDR3 covers 17 residues. Germline-derived CDR1 and CDR2 are SGHRS and YFSETQ. In DNA form, the CDR3 reads TGCGCCAGCAGCTTGGGGGGGACTAGCGGGACCCGGTGGTACGCGTATTTT. Encoded protein: CASSLGGTSGTRWYAYF.

This clonotype occurred once. The chain carries TRBV9 and TRBJ2-7; D is possibly TRBD2 (6 bases). The V end was cut by 0 bases, the J end by 0 bases, with 13 bases between. CDR1 is SGDLS, CDR2 YYNGEE, per germline. The CDR3 is made up of 16 amino acids. The DNA for the CDR3 is TGTGCCAGCAGCGTAGCGCCTAGCGCAAGCTCCTACGAGCAGTACTTC. Its translation: CASSVAPSASSYEQYF.

The sample holds a few counts of this clonotype. This chain connects TRBV5-1 to TRBJ2-5; D remains ambiguous. Germline V gives CDR1 SGHRS, CDR2 YFSETQ. This CDR3 has 16 residues. The V end lost 4 bases, the J end lost 5 bases, and 21 bases lay between the germline ends. This chain's CDR3 is CASSPRPVEMGETQYF. DNA for the CDR3: TGCGCCAGCAGCCCGCGCCCTGTCGAGATGGGGGAGACCCAGTACTTC.

This chain connects TRBV20-1 to TRBJ2-1; D perhaps matches TRBD1 (5 bases). Trimming removed 6 bases at V and 2 bases at J, with 14 bases between. The germline V gene encodes CDR1 DFQATT and CDR2 SNEGSKA (reference sequence). The CDR3 length is 14 residues. DNA of the CDR3: TGCAGTGCAGGGGCTCTCCATCCCTACAATGAGCAGTTCTTC. It yields the protein CSAGALHPYNEQFF.

This clonotype occurred a few times. The chain has TRBV7-8 and TRBJ1-6; D unclear. This CDR3 spans 15 amino acids. The germline V and J ends were trimmed by 5 bases and 6 bases, with 14 bases remaining between them. Germline CDR1 is SGHVS and CDR2 is FQNEAQ. CDR3 protein: CASSPGRSFNSPLHF. The CDR3 DNA reads TGTGCCAGCAGCCCCGGGAGGAGCTTTAATTCACCCCTCCACTTT.

This clonotype was counted between two and nine times. V usage is TRBV29-1 and J usage is TRBJ2-1, with TRBD1 matching 7 bases. Germline V gene sequence: CDR1 SQVTM, CDR2 ANQGSEA. There are 15 residues in the CDR3. Losses at the gene ends were 4 bases for V and 5 bases for J; bases not matched to a gene: 11. The CDR3 loop is CSVGLDRVENNEQFF. As DNA, the CDR3 is TGCAGCGTTGGCCTCGACAGGGTCGAAAACAATGAGCAGTTCTTC.

This clonotype was counted a few times. The rearrangement joins TRBV20-1 to TRBJ2-7; 8 bases agree with TRBD1. The J call may be in error: the DNA end matches TRBJ2-5 better. Germline values: CDR1 DFQATT, CDR2 SNEGSKA (reference sequence). The CDR3 is 15 residues long. CDR3 residues: CSARDSDRVRETQYF. The CDR3 region has the DNA TGCAGTGCTAGAGATTCGGACAGGGTGCGGGAGACCCAGTACTTC.

The V gene is TRBV7-2, the J gene TRBJ2-5; TRBD2 agrees at 14 bases. The J call is uncertain, as TRBJ2-7 better fits the DNA end. Germline CDR1 is SGHTA and CDR2 is FQGNSA. This CDR3 contains 18 residues. The CDR3 nucleotides are TGTGCCAGCAGCTTAATAGTGGGGACTAGCGGGAGAACATCCGAGCAGTACTTC. Translating it yields CASSLIVGTSGRTSEQYF.

As for this clonotype: Its ends do not fully match the called genes, so a read error is possible. The rearrangement uses TRBV7-7 and TRBJ2-5, with D possibly TRBD2 on 5 matching bases. The germline gives CDR1 SSHAT, CDR2 FNYEAQ (reference sequence). There are 12 residues in the CDR3. The CDR3 loop reads CASSLLGFEQYF. CDR3 coding DNA: TGTGCTAGCAGCTTACTAGGGTTTGAGCAGTACTTC.

The chain uses TRBV4-1 and TRBJ2-7; 9 nucleotides line up with TRBD2. V lost 0 bases to trimming and J lost 5 bases; unmatched junction nucleotides: 11. CDR1 is MGHRA and CDR2 is YSYEKL in the germline V gene. The CDR3 contains 17 residues. CDR3 bases: TGCGCCAGCAGCCAAGAACGTAAGGAGGGACTAGCTGACGAGCAGTACTTC. Its protein is CASSQERKEGLADEQYF.

The rearrangement joins TRBV25-1 to TRBJ1-2; 10 positions agree with TRBD1. With V trimmed by 7 bases and J by 10 bases, 9 bases remained unmatched. The germline gives CDR1 MGHDK, CDR2 SYGVNS. The CDR3 has 13 residues. CDR3 protein: CASMGDRGSVYTF. The CDR3 region has the DNA TGTGCCAGCATGGGGGACAGGGGAAGCGTCTACACCTTC.

This clonotype was counted between two and nine times. The V call is TRBV6-6, the J call TRBJ2-3, with TRBD2 identical over 9 bases. The CDR3 loop spans 16 amino acids. Looked up from germline, CDR1 is MNHNY and CDR2 is SVGAGI (reference sequence). V lost 5 bases and J lost 14; bases outside the gene matches: 20. CDR3 loop: CASSPGLAGWDRYAYF. The CDR3 DNA reads TGTGCCAGCAGTCCGGGACTAGCAGGGTGGGACAGATACGCGTATTTT.

This clonotype was seen a handful of times. The CDR3 bases are TGTGCCAGCAGCCCCCAACTAGTTATTCCCAATGAGCAGTTCTTC. Its protein product is CASSPQLVIPNEQFF. The chain couples TRBV9 to TRBJ2-1; possibly TRBD2 for D (5 bases). The CDR3 has 15 amino acids. V was trimmed by 4 bases and J by 6 bases, leaving 17 bases between them. Germline CDR1 is SGDLS and CDR2 is YYNGEE.

V and J are TRBV20-1 and TRBJ2-4; TRBD1 matches at 9 bases. The DNA end lines up better with TRBJ2-7; the J call may be wrong. The CDR3 consists of 13 residues. Germline V gene data show CDR1 as DFQATT and CDR2 as SNEGSKA (reference sequence). The CDR3 loop is CSATGTGSHEQYF. In DNA form, the CDR3 reads TGCAGTGCTACCGGGACAGGGAGCCACGAGCAGTACTTC.

This clonotype was detected only a few times. CDR3 protein: CASSERTLGTEAFF. The CDR3, as DNA: TGTGCCAGCAGTGAAAGGACCCTAGGCACTGAAGCTTTCTTT. This chain uses TRBV2 with TRBJ1-1; D gene ambiguous. The CDR3 has 14 amino acids. The V and J ends lost 2 bases and 4 bases respectively, with 11 bases between them. Germline V gene data show CDR1 as SNHLY and CDR2 as FYNNEI.

This clonotype is a singleton in its sample. A read error may produce the germline difference seen at one junction end. The rearrangement joins TRBV12-5 to TRBJ2-6, with a tentative D call TRBD2 (6 bases). The CDR3 loop spans 17 amino acids. From germline, CDR1 is LGHNT and CDR2 FRNRAP. The CDR3 here is CTSGLVRGGTGANVLTF. Here the CDR3 DNA reads TGTACTAGTGGTTTGGTAAGGGGAGGAACCGGGGCCAACGTCCTGACTTTC.

The chain combines TRBV20-1 with TRBJ2-7; 10 bases match TRBD1. J lost 4 bases, V lost 5 bases, and 8 bases had no gene match. Germline V CDR1 and CDR2: DFQATT, SNEGSKA (reference sequence). The CDR3 totals 14 residues. The CDR3 nucleotides read TGCAGTGCTCCCTCCCGGGACAGGGGTTACGAGCAGTACTTC. Protein: CSAPSRDRGYEQYF.

This clonotype was detected only a few times. The chain employs TRBV29-1 and TRBJ2-4, with a weak D call TRBD1 (6 bases). The end of the DNA is better explained by TRBJ2-7, so the J call may be wrong. Germline assignment: CDR1 SQVTM and CDR2 ANQGSEA. The CDR3 is made up of 12 amino acids. The CDR3 region is CSVDGQGNEQYF. CDR3 nucleotides: TGCAGCGTTGATGGGCAGGGGAACGAGCAGTACTTC.

The table lists this clonotype with a few counts. The chain uses TRBV29-1 and TRBJ1-6; 8 nucleotides match TRBD1. Per the germline V gene, CDR1 is SQVTM and CDR2 is ANQGSEA. The trim removed 5 bases at V and 8 bases at J, leaving 11 bases unmatched. This CDR3 is 15 amino acids long. The CDR3: CSVLQGAPRDSPLHF. DNA of the CDR3: TGCAGCGTTTTGCAGGGGGCTCCTAGGGATTCACCCCTCCACTTT.

The chain uses TRBV25-1 and TRBJ2-1; D not resolved. Trimming removed 0 bases from V and 8 bases from J, with 8 bases in between. This CDR3 has 13 residues. Per the germline V gene, CDR1 is MGHDK and CDR2 is SYGVNS. The CDR3 DNA sequence: TGTGCCAGCAGTGAATATGGCGAGGATGAGCAGTTCTTC. Its protein is CASSEYGEDEQFF.

In this sample, this clonotype turned up a few times. The chain joins TRBV27 to TRBJ2-7; 8 nucleotides line up with TRBD1. The ends lost 3 bases at V and 9 bases at J; junction bases unmatched: 7. CDR1 and CDR2 (germline): MNHEY, SMNVEV (reference sequence). This CDR3 region has 13 residues. The CDR3 loop is CASSFAGQGGQYF. DNA for the CDR3: TGTGCCAGCAGTTTTGCCGGACAGGGAGGGCAGTACTTC.

The chain carries TRBV3-1 and TRBJ2-7; 9 nucleotides match TRBD1. Germline V gives CDR1 LGHDT, CDR2 YNNKEL (reference sequence). This CDR3 region has 15 residues. J lost 1 base, V lost 5 bases, and 6 bases had no gene match. CDR3 amino acids: CASSVGTGTSYEQYF. The CDR3 DNA reads TGTGCCAGCAGCGTCGGGACAGGGACATCCTACGAGCAGTACTTC.